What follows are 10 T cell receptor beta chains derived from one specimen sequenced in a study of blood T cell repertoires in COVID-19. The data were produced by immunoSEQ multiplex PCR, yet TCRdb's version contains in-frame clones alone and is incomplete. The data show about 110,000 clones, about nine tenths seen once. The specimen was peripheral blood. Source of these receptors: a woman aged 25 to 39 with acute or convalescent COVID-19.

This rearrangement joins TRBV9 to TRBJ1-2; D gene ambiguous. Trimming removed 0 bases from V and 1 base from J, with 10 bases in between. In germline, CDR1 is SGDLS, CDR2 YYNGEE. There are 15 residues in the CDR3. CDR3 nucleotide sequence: TGTGCCAGCAGCGTAGGGGCCGGCTTTAACTATGGCTACACCTTC. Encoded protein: CASSVGAGFNYGYTF.

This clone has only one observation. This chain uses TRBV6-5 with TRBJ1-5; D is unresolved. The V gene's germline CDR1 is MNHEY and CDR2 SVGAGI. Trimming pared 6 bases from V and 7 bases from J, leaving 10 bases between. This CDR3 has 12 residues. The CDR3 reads CASSNEGQPQHF. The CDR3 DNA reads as TGTGCCAGCAGCAACGAGGGCCAGCCCCAGCATTTT.

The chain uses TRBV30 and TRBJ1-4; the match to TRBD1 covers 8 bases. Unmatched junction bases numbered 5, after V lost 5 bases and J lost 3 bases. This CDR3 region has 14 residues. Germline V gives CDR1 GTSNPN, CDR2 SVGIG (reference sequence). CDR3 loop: CAWQGALSNEKLFF. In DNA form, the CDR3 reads TGTGCCTGGCAGGGGGCGTTATCTAATGAAAAACTGTTTTTT.

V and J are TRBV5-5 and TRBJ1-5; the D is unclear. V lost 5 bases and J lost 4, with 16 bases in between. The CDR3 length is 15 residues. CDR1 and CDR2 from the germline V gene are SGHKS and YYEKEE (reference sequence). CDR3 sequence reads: CASRLTQTGNQPQHF. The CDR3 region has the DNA TGTGCCAGCAGACTCACCCAGACGGGGAATCAGCCCCAGCATTTT.

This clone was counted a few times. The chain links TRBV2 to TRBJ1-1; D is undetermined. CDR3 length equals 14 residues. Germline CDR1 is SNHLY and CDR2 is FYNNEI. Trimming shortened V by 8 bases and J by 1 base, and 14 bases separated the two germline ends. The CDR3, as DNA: TGTGCCAGCCGACCAAGCGGGGAGAACACTGAAGCTTTCTTT. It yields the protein CASRPSGENTEAFF.

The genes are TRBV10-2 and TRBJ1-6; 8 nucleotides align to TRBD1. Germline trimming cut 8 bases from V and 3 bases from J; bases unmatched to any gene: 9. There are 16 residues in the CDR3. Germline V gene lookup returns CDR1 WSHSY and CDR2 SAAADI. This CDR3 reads CASDRTGFDYNSPLHF. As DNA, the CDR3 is TGCGCCAGCGATAGGACAGGGTTCGACTATAATTCACCCCTCCACTTT.

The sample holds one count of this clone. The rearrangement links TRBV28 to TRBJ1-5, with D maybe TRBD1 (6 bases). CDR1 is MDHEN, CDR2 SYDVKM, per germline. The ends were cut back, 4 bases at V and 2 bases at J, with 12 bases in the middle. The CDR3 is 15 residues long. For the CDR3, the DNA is TGTGCCAGCAGTTCTCGGACAGCGGGCAATCAGCCCCAGCATTTT. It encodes CASSSRTAGNQPQHF.

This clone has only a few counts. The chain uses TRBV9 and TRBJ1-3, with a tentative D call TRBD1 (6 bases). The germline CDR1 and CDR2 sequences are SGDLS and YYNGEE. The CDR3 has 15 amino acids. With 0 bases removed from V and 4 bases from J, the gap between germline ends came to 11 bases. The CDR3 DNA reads TGTGCCAGCAGCGTAGGAGCGGGGGGCGGAAACACCATATATTTT. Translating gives CASSVGAGGGNTIYF.

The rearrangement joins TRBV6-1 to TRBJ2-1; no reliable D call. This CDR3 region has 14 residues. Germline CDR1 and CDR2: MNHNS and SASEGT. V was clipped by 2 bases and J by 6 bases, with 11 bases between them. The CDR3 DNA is TGTGCCAGCAGTGAATTAGCCGTTAGCAATGAGCAGTTCTTC. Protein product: CASSELAVSNEQFF.

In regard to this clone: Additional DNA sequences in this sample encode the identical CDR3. The CDR3 DNA is TGTGCCAGCAGTCAAACTAGCGCCTACGAGCAGTACTTC. Its translation: CASSQTSAYEQYF. The chain has TRBV7-2 and TRBJ2-7; 7 bases line up with TRBD2. In germline, CDR1 is SGHTA, CDR2 FQGNSA. This CDR3 is 13 amino acids long. With V trimmed by 6 bases and J by 2 bases, 4 bases remained unmatched.